This TCR beta chain was identified in a study of blood T cell repertoires in COVID-19 (TCRdb year 2020). Concerning the study at large: The collaborator samples originated in the United States, Italy and Spain and spanned the acute and convalescent phases of COVID-19. The material from the prospective study consisted of cDNA or gDNA derived from T cells, B-cell-depleted T cells, or PBMCs. The dataset comprised deeply sampled blood TCRbeta repertoires from subjects exposed to, actively infected with, or recovered from COVID-19. The repertoires were made available in a free public database intended to serve as a resource for research on the immune response to SARS-CoV-2. The samples were drawn from the first 160 participants of the ongoing ImmuneRACE study and from about 1,200 subjects provided by 6 global collaborators. The sample metadata nearly always contained a de-identified subject ID, COVID-19 status, age in years and sex. Where available, HLA class I and class II types were obtained from metadata supplied by the sample provider rather than from assay-based typing.

Paper-wide results and their limitations: How much clinical and demographic metadata was included differed by source and by participant, and the metadata was provided uncurated.

As regards this clone: Its antigen remains undetermined. It has no much larger one-base neighbor in the sample; base qualities were not kept.

Reading from cysteine to phenylalanine, the CDR3 counts 15 amino acids. Just the 45-base CDR3 DNA is kept, in frame starting at base 1. Trimming removed 3 bases from V and 0 bases from J, leaving 9 bases between the germline ends. CDR1 and CDR2 (KGHSH, LQKENI) derive from the germline V gene. TCRbeta CDR3 regions were amplified from genomic DNA using the immunoSEQ Assay, a bias-controlled multiplex PCR. Per the original workflow: The number of nucleated cells in each sample was estimated by amplification of reference gene primers within the assay. To quantify the absolute abundance of each unique TCRbeta CDR3 rearrangement, sequence reads were collapsed and filtered. For each sample, productive Simpson clonality was calculated as the square root of Simpson's diversity index over productive rearrangements. The immuneACCESS repertoire file appears here via TCRdb, limited to in-frame rearrangements. These files lack a portion of the clones; in checked studies, under half of the deficit traces to unresolved V genes, and the cause of the others is not known. V and J calls plus clone size are reproduced from that table; the DNA served to infer D and trimming. The sample table records hundreds of thousands of clones; about 90% of these occur just once. The ten largest account for about 3% of the sample.

One collaborating source in Seattle enrolled patients during active infection and followed them longitudinally through the course of disease. Whole blood was collected in K2EDTA tubes by collaborating institutions according to the institutions' own protocols. For TCRbeta analysis, collaborators shipped samples as frozen whole blood, isolated PBMCs, or DNA extracted from either of those sample types. This receptor was taken from a woman in her twenties or thirties with COVID-19, enrolled during active disease. Sequencing was carried out using peripheral blood. The chain couples TRBV18 to TRBJ2-4; 5 matching bases give a weak D call of TRBD2. CDR3 reads: CASSPEVLAKNIQYF. The base sequence is TGTGCCAGCTCACCGGAGGTCTTAGCCAAAAACATTCAGTACTTC.